The 22 T cell receptor beta chains below come from one sample, sequenced in a study of cytomegalovirus exposure and HLA in healthy donors. PCR involved 60 Vbeta and 13 Jbeta primers. Assay: immunoSEQ multiplex PCR; the TCRdb copy retains only in-frame clones and omits some. This repertoire shows nearly 110,000 clones, approximately 85% found once; its top ten account for roughly 1.6%. Input material: PBMCs. Source of these receptors: a man in his fifties or sixties in good health and CMV-seronegative.

The chain recombines TRBV6-5 with TRBJ1-5, with D possibly being TRBD1 (5 bases). The CDR3 covers 14 residues. CDR1 and CDR2 from the germline V gene are MNHEY and SVGAGI. Trimming left V 5 bases short and J 0 bases short, with 8 bases between. Here the CDR3 DNA reads TGTGCCAGCAGTGACAGTTATAGCAATCAGCCCCAGCATTTT. Its protein is CASSDSYSNQPQHF.

J is TRBJ1-1 and V is TRBV19, with D possibly TRBD1 on 6 matching bases. CDR1 and CDR2 (germline): LNHDA, SQIVND (reference sequence). V shed 5 bases and J shed 4 bases, with 14 bases lying between them. The CDR3 sequence is 14 residues long. CDR3 in amino acids: CASSVSRGGTEAFF. The CDR3 coding sequence is TGTGCCAGTAGTGTTTCGAGGGGGGGCACTGAAGCTTTCTTT.

In its sample, this clone was seen once. This chain connects TRBV21-1 to TRBJ2-7; the tabulated D call, TRBD1, remains unverified against the DNA. TRBV21-1 is reported as a pseudogene. The CDR3 length is 16 residues. The CDR3 sequence is CASRKKGGQGANEQYV. For the CDR3, the DNA is TGTGCCAGCAGGAAAAAAGGCGGACAGGGGGCAAACGAGCAGTACGTC.

This clone appeared once. The rearrangement uses TRBV5-1 and TRBJ1-2, with 11 nucleotides matching TRBD1. Germline CDR1 is SGHRS and CDR2 is YFSETQ. V gave up 4 bases and J gave up 4 bases; unmatched junction bases: 6. This CDR3 is built from 15 residues. Here the CDR3 DNA reads TGCGCCAGCAGCCCCCGGACAGGGGGCGGCTATGGCTACACCTTC. Residues: CASSPRTGGGYGYTF.

The chain employs TRBV16 and TRBJ1-2; the match to TRBD1 covers 8 bases. The CDR3 is 14 amino acids. V trimming: 4 bases; J trimming: 5 bases; junction bases outside the gene matches: 6. CDR1 is KGHSY, CDR2 FQNENV, per germline. In DNA form, the CDR3 reads TGTGCCAGCAGCCTTTCCAGGGGGCCGTATGGCTACACCTTC. Translated, it gives CASSLSRGPYGYTF.

The rearrangement uses TRBV4-1 and TRBJ2-3; D is unclear. The ends were cut back, 8 bases at V and 1 base at J, with 10 bases in the middle. Germline V gene lookup returns CDR1 MGHRA and CDR2 YSYEKL. CDR3 length: 13 amino acids. This CDR3 is CASCDIGTDTQYF. The CDR3 coding sequence is TGCGCCAGCTGCGATATAGGCACAGATACGCAGTATTTT.

The chain employs TRBV19 and TRBJ2-5; perhaps TRBD2 as D (6 bases). Germline V gene data show CDR1 as LNHDA and CDR2 as SQIVND (reference sequence). V dropped 6 bases and J dropped 9 bases, with 11 bases sitting between them. This CDR3 is built from 11 residues. Here the CDR3 DNA reads TGTGCCAGTAGCGGGGGTCGTTCCCAGTACTTC. This sequence encodes CASSGGRSQYF.

CDR3 nucleotides: TGTGCCAGTAGTCAGGGGGGTAGCGGCCGCACAGATACGCAGTATTTT. It specifies CASSQGGSGRTDTQYF. The chain joins TRBV19 to TRBJ2-3, with D possibly TRBD1 on 7 matching bases. There are 16 residues in the CDR3. Germline V gene sequence: CDR1 LNHDA, CDR2 SQIVND (reference sequence). V lost 5 bases, J lost 1 base, and 16 bases lay in between.

The gene calls are TRBV28 and TRBJ2-5; D perhaps matches TRBD2 (6 bases). V gave up 3 bases and J gave up 2 bases, with 7 bases separating them. The CDR3 sequence is 13 residues long. CDR1 and CDR2 (germline): MDHEN, SYDVKM. Here the CDR3 reads CASSLGGQETQYF. The DNA for the CDR3 is TGTGCCAGCAGTTTGGGAGGTCAAGAGACCCAGTACTTC.

This clone was counted a few times. J is TRBJ2-3 and V is TRBV14, with TRBD2 matching 8 bases. The CDR3 runs to 15 residues. Germline-derived CDR1 and CDR2 are SGHDN and FVKESK. The junction had 10 bases not matched to a gene; V was cut back by 6 bases and J by 5 bases. The CDR3 DNA reads as TGTGCCAGCAGTTTAGGTACTAGCGGTGGAGATACGCAGTATTTT. Translation gives CASSLGTSGGDTQYF.

The chain uses TRBV29-1 and TRBJ2-1; 14 bases map to TRBD2. From germline, CDR1 is SQVTM and CDR2 ANQGSEA. CDR3 length: 14 amino acids. J was trimmed by 10 bases and V by 2 bases; bases with no gene match: 4. This CDR3 is CSVEPGTSGGEQFF. The CDR3 DNA reads TGCAGCGTTGAACCCGGGACTAGCGGGGGAGAGCAGTTCTTC.

This rearrangement joins TRBV7-8 to TRBJ1-2; a weak D match, TRBD1 (5 bases). The CDR3 has 16 residues. In germline, CDR1 is SGHVS, CDR2 FQNEAQ. Trimming pared 0 bases from V and 5 bases from J, leaving 16 bases between. The CDR3 is CASSLASQGRRYGYTF. In DNA form, the CDR3 reads TGTGCCAGCAGCTTAGCGTCCCAGGGCCGGCGTTATGGCTACACCTTC.

A word on this clone: Relative to the germline gene, one junction end is altered; a read error may explain this. This chain joins TRBV6-4 and TRBJ1-2; no clear D gene. Germline-derived CDR1 and CDR2 are MRHNA and SNTAGT. This CDR3 has 11 amino acids. CDR3 sequence: CASSDYTRAFF. CDR3 DNA: TGTGCCAGCAGTGACTACACTAGGGCCTTCTTC.

The chain uses TRBV10-3 and TRBJ2-3, with TRBD2 matching 14 bases. Germline V gene data show CDR1 as ENHRY and CDR2 as SYGVKD. This CDR3 has 21 residues. J was trimmed by 0 bases and V by 4 bases; bases with no gene match: 15. The CDR3 spells CAISGSWGTSGGETSTDTQYF. The CDR3 DNA reads as TGTGCCATCAGTGGGTCTTGGGGGACTAGCGGGGGTGAAACTAGCACAGATACGCAGTATTTT.

V gene TRBV6-1 combines with J gene TRBJ1-1; TRBD1 agrees at 7 bases. V shed 5 bases and J 3 bases; nucleotides not matched to a gene: 6. CDR3 length: 14 amino acids. Germline lookup yields CDR1 MNHNS and CDR2 SASEGT. The DNA of the CDR3 is TGTGCCAGCAGTTTTGACAGGGAGGACACTGAAGCTTTCTTT. This translates into CASSFDREDTEAFF.

The gene calls are TRBV5-6 and TRBJ2-4; 7 nucleotides align to TRBD1. This CDR3 spans 11 amino acids. The trim removed 5 bases at V and 11 bases at J, leaving 4 bases unmatched. The germline V gene has CDR1 SGHDT and CDR2 YYEEEE. CDR3 in DNA: TGTGCCAGCAGTGACAGGGCGCTTCAGTACTTC. This encodes CASSDRALQYF.

This rearrangement joins TRBV2 to TRBJ1-5, with D uncertain. V shed 1 base and J shed 3 bases, with 10 bases lying between them. The CDR3 is 15 amino acids. From germline, CDR1 is SNHLY and CDR2 FYNNEI. CDR3 in DNA: TGTGCCAGCAGTGAAGGTGGGCAGCCCAATCAGCCCCAGCATTTT. Protein product: CASSEGGQPNQPQHF.

Comments on this clone: The same CDR3 can be traced to other DNA sequences in this sample. V gene TRBV5-1 combines with J gene TRBJ2-5, with 11 bases aligning to TRBD2. The CDR3 length is 15 residues. Germline V gene data show CDR1 as SGHRS and CDR2 as YFSETQ. V lost 2 bases to trimming and J lost 5 bases; unmatched junction nucleotides: 5. The CDR3 region is CASSFSGGAGETQYF. CDR3 coding DNA: TGCGCCAGCAGCTTTAGCGGGGGGGCTGGGGAGACCCAGTACTTC. The variable domain in full, with the rest retrieved from reference TRBV5-1 and TRBJ2-5, is KAGVTQTPRYLIKTRGQQVTLSCSPISGHRSVSWYQQTPGQGLQFLFEYFSETQRNKGNFPGRFSGRQFSNSRSEMNVSTLELGDSALYLCASSFSGGAGETQYFGPGTRLLVL.

The chain joins TRBV28 to TRBJ2-1; 9 positions match TRBD2. V lost 5 bases, J lost 7 bases, and 9 bases stayed unmatched. The CDR3 length is 15 residues. In germline, CDR1 is MDHEN, CDR2 SYDVKM. The chain's CDR3 is CASSGAGGASNEQFF. The CDR3 DNA reads TGTGCCAGCAGTGGGGCGGGGGGGGCTTCTAATGAGCAGTTCTTC.

This rearrangement joins TRBV11-2 to TRBJ2-1, with D unclear. Looked up from germline, CDR1 is SGHAT and CDR2 is FQNNGV. This CDR3 spans 14 amino acids. V was shortened by 5 bases and J by 3 bases, with 11 bases between the two germline ends. CDR3 in DNA: TGTGCCAGCAGCCCGGTAACGAGCTACAATGAGCAGTTCTTC. Translation gives CASSPVTSYNEQFF.

This chain joins TRBV2 and TRBJ2-3; D perhaps matches TRBD2 (6 bases). The V and J ends lost 7 bases and 0 bases respectively, with 8 bases between them. Germline assignment: CDR1 SNHLY and CDR2 FYNNEI. The CDR3 has 13 amino acids. The CDR3 is CASMRDSTDTQYF. The CDR3 coding sequence is TGTGCCAGCATGCGGGATAGCACAGATACGCAGTATTTT.

The chain links TRBV19 to TRBJ1-4, with a weak D call TRBD1 (6 bases). Per germline, CDR1 LNHDA and CDR2 SQIVND (reference sequence). V lost 2 bases and J lost 8, with 15 bases in between. This CDR3 has 15 residues. The CDR3 spells CASSISGRGHEKLFF. The CDR3 DNA is TGTGCCAGTAGTATAAGCGGCAGGGGACACGAAAAACTGTTTTTT.